The next 5 T cell receptor beta chains were all read from a single sample in a study of beta chain features in type 1 diabetes. Expressed TCRB transcripts were sequenced because the entire RNA isolate underwent reverse transcription. The repertoire was sequenced with immunoSEQ multiplex PCR; TCRdb's copy has only in-frame clones and lacks some. The data hold about 900,000 clones, with roughly a sixth observed a single time. The sequenced material came from naive CD4+ T cells from blood. The receptor set was obtained from a woman aged 18-30 years in good health.

V gene TRBV4-3 combines with J gene TRBJ1-5; unclear D gene. V lost 1 base to trimming and J lost 3 bases, with 10 bases between them. Germline V gives CDR1 LGHNA, CDR2 YSLEER. The CDR3 has 15 amino acids. The CDR3 is CASSQGTANNQPQHF. In DNA, the CDR3 is TGCGCCAGCAGCCAAGGGACCGCAAACAATCAGCCCCAGCATTTT.

This clone was seen only a few times. This chain uses TRBV7-9 with TRBJ2-1; TRBD2 agrees at 11 bases. Per the germline V gene, CDR1 is SEHNR and CDR2 is FQNEAQ (reference sequence). This CDR3 is 16 amino acids long. V lost 7 bases and J lost 0; bases outside the gene matches: 5. In DNA form, the CDR3 reads TGTGCCAGCACGCGACTAGCGGGAAGCTCCTACAATGAGCAGTTCTTC. It is translated as CASTRLAGSSYNEQFF.

The V call is TRBV28, the J call TRBJ2-7; 7 bases fit TRBD1. Per germline, CDR1 MDHEN and CDR2 SYDVKM. J gave up 5 bases and V 3 bases, and 7 bases lay outside the gene matches. The CDR3 is 14 amino acids. CDR3 residues: CASSLSNRGNEQYF. The CDR3 nucleotides read TGTGCCAGCAGTTTGAGTAACAGGGGTAACGAGCAGTACTTC.

There are a few counts of this clone. This chain connects TRBV29-1 to TRBJ2-7, with D tentatively TRBD1 (5 bases). Trimming shortened V by 4 bases and J by 2 bases, and 12 bases separated the two germline ends. CDR3 length: 13 amino acids. Germline CDR1 and CDR2: SQVTM and ANQGSEA. CDR3 in amino acids: CSVASRATYEQYF. The CDR3 bases are TGCAGCGTTGCAAGCAGGGCAACCTACGAGCAGTACTTC.

This clone was seen only a few times. The chain has TRBV2 and TRBJ2-3, with D unclear. Trimming pared 6 bases from V and 0 bases from J, leaving 10 bases between. This CDR3 is 14 amino acids long. CDR1 is SNHLY, CDR2 FYNNEI, per germline. CDR3 amino acids: CASRDSESTDTQYF. CDR3 coding DNA: TGTGCCAGCAGAGATTCGGAGAGCACAGATACGCAGTATTTT.